The 32 T cell receptor beta chains in this list originate from one sample, sequenced in a study of shared clonotypes between healthy human individuals. TCRdb keeps only in-frame clones here, not all; method: immunoSEQ multiplex PCR. This sample has approximately 2,000,000 clones, with roughly 90% found just once. The sequenced sample was naive CD4+ T cells from PBMCs. Subset here: CD45RA+ positively selected. The receptors shown here come from a man aged 18 to 30 in good health. Some clones in this sample may be carry-over from other donors' samples.

The genes are TRBV27 and TRBJ1-6, with D hard to call. Deletions cut 2 bases from V and 6 bases from J, with 5 bases between. Germline CDR1 MNHEY, CDR2 SMNVEV (reference sequence). The CDR3 sequence is 13 residues long. The chain's CDR3 is CASSLLVNSPLHF. As DNA, the CDR3 is TGTGCCAGCAGTTTACTAGTTAATTCACCCCTCCACTTT.

The V call is TRBV4-2, the J call TRBJ2-2, with D unresolved. Trimming left V 0 bases short and J 0 bases short, with 8 bases between. This CDR3 contains 16 residues. From germline, CDR1 is LGHNA and CDR2 YNFKEQ. The CDR3 DNA reads TGTGCCAGCAGCCAAGAAGGCGGTTCGAACACCGGGGAGCTGTTTTTT. Its protein product is CASSQEGGSNTGELFF.

The chain joins TRBV27 to TRBJ1-1, with 7 nucleotides matching TRBD1. With V trimmed by 9 bases and J by 3 bases, 13 bases remained unmatched. Germline-derived CDR1 and CDR2 are MNHEY and SMNVEV (reference sequence). This CDR3 region has 15 residues. CDR3 residues: CASSLDRVRYTEAFF. The CDR3 DNA reads as TGTGCCAGTAGCTTAGACAGGGTAAGGTACACTGAAGCTTTCTTT.

As to this clone: The sample holds other DNA sequences that translate to the same CDR3. This chain links TRBV28 with TRBJ2-3, with unresolved D. This CDR3 comprises 12 residues. Germline values: CDR1 MDHEN, CDR2 SYDVKM. V dropped 3 bases and J dropped 6 bases, with 7 bases sitting between them. The CDR3 reads CASSLATDTQYF. The CDR3 region has the DNA TGTGCCAGCAGTTTGGCCACCGATACGCAGTATTTT. Supplemented by reference TRBV28 and TRBJ2-3, the full variable domain reads DVKVTQSSRYLVKRTGEKVFLECVQDMDHENMFWYRQDPGLGLRLIYFSYDVKMKEKGDIPEGYSVSREKKERFSLILESASTNQTSMYLCASSLATDTQYFGPGTRLTVL.

The rearrangement uses TRBV14 and TRBJ1-1; no reliable D call. The CDR3 is 13 amino acids. V was cut by 3 bases and J by 5 bases, with 10 bases left in between. The germline CDR1 and CDR2 sequences are SGHDN and FVKESK. The CDR3 loop reads CASSQGSMTEAFF. DNA of the CDR3: TGTGCCAGCAGCCAGGGGTCGATGACTGAAGCTTTCTTT.

V usage is TRBV28 and J usage is TRBJ2-7, with a possible D match to TRBD2 (6 bases). Trimming removed 3 bases from V and 2 bases from J, with 14 bases in between. Germline V gives CDR1 MDHEN, CDR2 SYDVKM. This CDR3 spans 15 amino acids. The CDR3 DNA reads TGTGCCAGCAGTTTGGTGATCGGGAGCGCCTACGAGCAGTACTTC. It specifies CASSLVIGSAYEQYF. Filled out from reference TRBV28 and TRBJ2-7, the complete variable domain reads DVKVTQSSRYLVKRTGEKVFLECVQDMDHENMFWYRQDPGLGLRLIYFSYDVKMKEKGDIPEGYSVSREKKERFSLILESASTNQTSMYLCASSLVIGSAYEQYFGPGTRLTVT.

This chain joins TRBV6-5 and TRBJ2-1; 7 bases are a match to TRBD2. This CDR3 has 13 residues. V shed 4 bases, J shed 10 bases, and the junction held 7 bases outside the gene matches. The germline gives CDR1 MNHEY, CDR2 SVGAGI. CDR3 nucleotide sequence: TGTGCCAGCAGTTCGGGACTATTTATGGAGCAGTTCTTC. Its protein is CASSSGLFMEQFF.

The rearrangement uses TRBV28 and TRBJ1-2; D is unclear. V lost 5 bases, J lost 2 bases, and 15 bases lay in between. The CDR3 is made up of 15 amino acids. CDR1 and CDR2 (germline): MDHEN, SYDVKM. The CDR3 loop reads CASSQVVGANYGYTF. As DNA, the CDR3 is TGTGCCAGCAGTCAAGTGGTGGGTGCCAACTATGGCTACACCTTC.

V usage is TRBV2 and J usage is TRBJ2-5; a possible D gene is TRBD2 (6 bases). Trimming stripped 8 bases from V and 5 bases from J, with 21 bases between. Germline V gene lookup returns CDR1 SNHLY and CDR2 FYNNEI. This CDR3 comprises 15 residues. The CDR3 bases are TGTGCCAGCCGACTAGTTTCCGGGGGAAGGGAGACCCAGTACTTC. Amino acid sequence: CASRLVSGGRETQYF.

This clone was observed a single time. The V call is TRBV28, the J call TRBJ1-4; a possible D gene is TRBD1 (6 bases). V was pared by 4 bases and J by 8 bases, with 11 bases between. This CDR3 is 13 amino acids long. Germline-derived CDR1 and CDR2 are MDHEN and SYDVKM. CDR3 DNA: TGTGCCAGCAGTTCGGCTGGACAGGAAAAACTGTTTTTT. This codes for CASSSAGQEKLFF.

The chain couples TRBV19 to TRBJ1-1, with a weak D call TRBD1 (5 bases). V lost 3 bases and J lost 4, with 12 bases in between. The length of the CDR3 is 14 residues. CDR1 is LNHDA, CDR2 SQIVND, per germline (reference sequence). The chain's CDR3 is CASSIPGRSTEAFF. In DNA, the CDR3 is TGTGCCAGTAGTATCCCGGGACGCAGCACTGAAGCTTTCTTT.

The chain has TRBV27 and TRBJ2-5; 10 positions match TRBD2. The J segment lost 2 bases and the V segment lost 2 bases, leaving 2 bases of the junction unmatched. Looked up from germline, CDR1 is MNHEY and CDR2 is SMNVEV (reference sequence). This CDR3 has 15 amino acids. The CDR3 nucleotides read TGTGCCAGCAGTTTACGGGGACTAGCGCAAGAGACCCAGTACTTC. This codes for CASSLRGLAQETQYF.

The genes are TRBV6-6 and TRBJ2-7; 8 bases are shared with TRBD2. The CDR3 has 14 amino acids. Losses at the gene ends were 5 bases for V and 5 bases for J; bases not matched to a gene: 8. From germline, CDR1 is MNHNY and CDR2 SVGAGI (reference sequence). The CDR3 bases are TGTGCCAGCAGTCCTACTAGCGGTTCCAACGAGCAGTACTTC. Protein sequence: CASSPTSGSNEQYF.

CDR3: CASSVGTGAWEQYF. The CDR3 DNA is TGTGCCAGCAGTGTCGGGACAGGGGCGTGGGAGCAGTACTTC. The chain recombines TRBV27 with TRBJ2-7, with 10 bases identical to TRBD1. In germline, CDR1 is MNHEY, CDR2 SMNVEV (reference sequence). J was trimmed by 7 bases and V by 5 bases; bases with no gene match: 8. This CDR3 has 14 amino acids.

This clone was observed a single time. The CDR3 nucleotides read TGTGCCAGCAGCTTAGTGTTGGGGGGCTACACTGAAGCTTTCTTT. This codes for CASSLVLGGYTEAFF. V gene TRBV7-3 combines with J gene TRBJ1-1, with D tentatively TRBD1 (6 bases). V was shortened by 2 bases and J by 3 bases, with 13 bases between the two germline ends. Germline V CDR1 and CDR2: SGHTA, FQGTGA. The CDR3 is 15 amino acids.

This clone was seen only once. The rearrangement uses TRBV4-3 and TRBJ2-1; maybe TRBD2 (5 bases). From germline, CDR1 is LGHNA and CDR2 YSLEER. The V end lost 4 bases, the J end lost 2 bases, and 15 bases lay between the germline ends. The CDR3 totals 16 residues. The CDR3 reads CASSRGLSPTYNEQFF. In DNA form, the CDR3 reads TGCGCCAGCAGCCGCGGACTGTCACCCACCTACAATGAGCAGTTCTTC.

This chain uses TRBV30 with TRBJ2-5, with D uncertain. The length of the CDR3 is 13 residues. Per the germline V gene, CDR1 is GTSNPN and CDR2 is SVGIG (reference sequence). Trimming shortened V by 1 base and J by 2 bases, and 8 bases separated the two germline ends. The CDR3 reads CAWSDVGQETQYF. CDR3 nucleotides: TGTGCCTGGAGTGACGTGGGACAAGAGACCCAGTACTTC. The whole variable domain, remainder taken from reference TRBV30 and TRBJ2-5, is SQTIHQWPATLVQPVGSPLSLECTVEGTSNPNLYWYRQAAGRGLQLLFYSVGIGQISSEVPQNLSASRPQDRQFILSSKKLLLSDSGFYLCAWSDVGQETQYFGPGTRLLVL.

This clone was counted a single time. The chain combines TRBV5-1 with TRBJ2-7; 9 bases are a match to TRBD1. Germline values: CDR1 SGHRS, CDR2 YFSETQ. The CDR3 runs 14 residues. Trimming removed 0 bases from V and 5 bases from J; junction bases left unmatched: 3. The CDR3 reads CASSLGTGVDEQYF. In nucleotides, the CDR3 is TGCGCCAGCAGCTTGGGGACAGGGGTCGACGAGCAGTACTTC.

The CDR3 sequence is CASSFSGSYEQYF. CDR3 nucleotides: TGTGCCAGCAGTTTTTCAGGCTCCTACGAGCAGTACTTC. The gene calls are TRBV28 and TRBJ2-7; D unclear. Trimming pared 3 bases from V and 0 bases from J, leaving 6 bases between. From germline, CDR1 is MDHEN and CDR2 SYDVKM. The CDR3 has 13 residues.

J is TRBJ2-3 and V is TRBV12-5, with 9 bases identical to TRBD1. The junction had 4 bases not matched to a gene; V was cut back by 5 bases and J by 1 base. The CDR3 has 15 residues. CDR1 LGHNT and CDR2 FRNRAP come from the germline V gene. The CDR3: CASGLDRGGTDTQYF. CDR3 bases: TGTGCTAGTGGTCTGGACAGGGGAGGCACAGATACGCAGTATTTT.

This clone was observed once. Additional DNA sequences in this sample encode the identical CDR3. The chain carries TRBV19 and TRBJ2-7; D ambiguous. V was cut by 4 bases and J by 0 bases, with 4 bases left in between. Germline assignment: CDR1 LNHDA and CDR2 SQIVND (reference sequence). CDR3 length equals 12 residues. The CDR3 here is CASSSDSYEQYF. CDR3 in DNA: TGTGCCAGTAGTAGTGACTCCTACGAGCAGTACTTC.

The V call is TRBV10-3, the J call TRBJ2-1, with D possibly matching TRBD2 (5 bases). The CDR3 totals 12 residues. Germline CDR1 ENHRY, CDR2 SYGVKD. Trimming took off 5 bases at V and 8 bases at J, with 10 bases between the two ends. CDR3: CAISSWRDEQFF. DNA for the CDR3: TGTGCCATCAGTAGCTGGCGGGATGAGCAGTTCTTC.

This chain links TRBV28 with TRBJ2-6; no reliable D call. The germline V gene encodes CDR1 MDHEN and CDR2 SYDVKM. The CDR3 spans 15 residues. The germline V and J ends were trimmed by 3 bases and 0 bases, with 6 bases remaining between them. CDR3 DNA: TGTGCCAGCAGTTTGACGGACTCTGGGGCCAACGTCCTGACTTTC. Translation: CASSLTDSGANVLTF.

The CDR3 sequence: CASSLRPTNEQFF. Written as DNA, the CDR3 is TGTGCCAGCAGCCTACGACCCACCAATGAGCAGTTCTTC. J is TRBJ2-1 and V is TRBV7-2; D gene unclear. This CDR3 has 13 amino acids. V lost 5 bases to trimming and J lost 6 bases, with 11 bases between them. The germline gives CDR1 SGHTA, CDR2 FQGNSA.

The chain has TRBV19 and TRBJ2-4, with 9 bases fitting TRBD2. This CDR3 spans 14 amino acids. Germline V lookup: CDR1 LNHDA, CDR2 SQIVND (reference sequence). Trimming removed 4 bases from V and 14 bases from J; junction bases left unmatched: 12. CDR3 coding DNA: TGTGCCAGTAGTAAATCCCAGCGGGAGGCCCGTGAGTACTTC. It is translated as CASSKSQREAREYF.

This clone occurred once. An end of the junction differs from the germline gene, which may be a read error. The J gene is TRBJ1-2, the V gene TRBV6-1; a possible D gene is TRBD1 (5 bases). CDR3 length: 12 amino acids. CDR1 and CDR2 from the germline V gene are MNHNS and SASEGT. The CDR3 reads CASSEQGLGNTF. The CDR3 coding sequence is TGTGCCAGCAGTGAACAGGGACTTGGCAACACCTTC.

This chain joins TRBV5-4 and TRBJ1-5, with D uncertain. Looked up from germline, CDR1 is SGHNT and CDR2 is YYREEE (reference sequence). V was clipped by 0 bases and J by 3 bases, with 7 bases between them. CDR3 length equals 14 residues. For the CDR3, the DNA is TGTGCCAGCAGCTTGGATCCAGTCAATCAGCCCCAGCATTTT. It codes for CASSLDPVNQPQHF.

The chain carries TRBV30 and TRBJ2-7; D might be TRBD1 (5 bases). Trimming took 1 base from V and 0 from J, leaving 13 bases between them. CDR3 length equals 15 residues. Germline CDR1 and CDR2: GTSNPN and SVGIG (reference sequence). The CDR3 region has the DNA TGTGCCTGGAGTGAGATGGGGCCCGTCTCCTACGAGCAGTACTTC. Protein: CAWSEMGPVSYEQYF.

As concerns this clone: Other nucleotide sequences in the sample specify the same CDR3. The chain recombines TRBV4-2 with TRBJ2-5; no clear D gene. CDR1 is LGHNA and CDR2 is YNFKEQ in the germline V gene. The V and J ends lost 1 base and 5 bases respectively, with 8 bases between them. The CDR3 length is 13 residues. CDR3 nucleotides: TGTGCCAGCAGCCAAGGGGCTAAGGAGACCCAGTACTTC. Protein product: CASSQGAKETQYF.

The CDR3 coding sequence is TGTGCCAGCAGACTGACCCGGACTGCTCAAGAGACCCAGTACTTC. Residues: CASRLTRTAQETQYF. This chain links TRBV28 with TRBJ2-5; D perhaps matches TRBD2 (5 bases). The CDR3 has 15 residues. Germline V gene lookup returns CDR1 MDHEN and CDR2 SYDVKM. Trimming removed 6 bases from V and 2 bases from J, with 16 bases in between.

This sequence joins TRBV5-1 and TRBJ2-3, with TRBD2 matching 9 bases. Trimming cost V 0 bases and J 2 bases; bases outside gene matches: 7. Germline V lookup: CDR1 SGHRS, CDR2 YFSETQ. This CDR3 spans 17 amino acids. The CDR3 nucleotides are TGCGCCAGCAGCTTGGGCCTAGCGGGACCCATCACAGATACGCAGTATTTT. Protein: CASSLGLAGPITDTQYF.

This clone was seen just once. The chain couples TRBV6-1 to TRBJ2-3; D perhaps matches TRBD2 (5 bases). The CDR3 sequence is 17 residues long. V lost 0 bases and J 4 bases, leaving 17 bases between the germline ends. Germline CDR1 and CDR2: MNHNS and SASEGT. Written as DNA, the CDR3 is TGTGCCAGCAGTGAAGCCAGTTGGGAGATCTCCCCAGATACGCAGTATTTT. Translated: CASSEASWEISPDTQYF.